This TCR beta chain was recorded in a study of graft-versus-host responses after intestinal transplantation (TCRdb year 2021). Notes on the research overall: Multivisceral, liver-intestinal, or isolated intestinal transplants were received by the recipients. Donor T cell macrochimerism was defined as a peak of at least 4% donor T cells among recipient peripheral blood mononuclear cells. Every recipient was given anti-thymocyte globulin induction, followed by 2 to 4 years of maintenance tacrolimus and steroids. After intestinal transplantation, graft-versus-host and host-versus-graft alloreactive T cell clones were followed in the graft, circulation and bone marrow using bulk TCR-beta CDR3 sequencing. A cohort of approximately 24 intestinal transplant recipients, including one retransplant, was enrolled, and a few patients lacking pretransplant specimens were excluded. Alloreactive clones were identified by sequencing pre-transplant mixed lymphocyte reaction products and comparing them with unstimulated pre-transplant donor and recipient T cells. Rather than going through the commercial service, samples from a few later patients were sequenced in-house on an Illumina MiSeq and processed with MiXCR.

Library method: the immunoSEQ multiplex PCR assay. For most patients, high-throughput TCR-beta CDR3 sequencing of genomic DNA was performed by Adaptive Biotechnologies. The paper's data handling went like this. Adaptive's ImmunoSEQ software supplied the TCR sequencing data for about 18 patients, while MiXCR and VDJtools were used to process a few other patients. CDR3 nucleotide sequences shared by donor and recipient were removed because the origin of these sequences could not be assigned. At least 2-fold expansion over unstimulated cells and a minimum CFSE-low frequency of 0.002% (template counts) or 0.001% (read counts) were required for clones to be classified as alloreactive. Clones detected in sequenced pre-transplant spleen, lymph node, or MLR CFSE-low populations of the donor or recipient were defined as mappable. The cumulative frequency of alloreactive clones was calculated as a percentage of all sequences, weighted by copy number. TCRdb's version of the immuneACCESS table is confined to in-frame rearrangements and falls short of the full clone set. An unresolved V gene accounts for under half of the shortfall where checked; the remainder is of unknown origin. That table supplies the V and J calls and clone size; D and trimming were determined from the DNA. This sample lists around 54,000 clones; roughly nine tenths were detected once. 5% to 6.5% of the sample lies in the top ten.

With respect to this clone: The antigen this receptor binds is unknown. No much larger clone is present one base from it, and per-base qualities are unavailable.

Points the paper makes about the study in general: The relatively low number and heterogeneity of intestinal transplant patients limited the conclusions. In the allografts of patients with donor T cell macrochimerism, GvH to HvG T cell clonal ratios were high. Peak levels of circulating GvH clones were associated with declines in HvG clones early after transplant. GvH clones were found in recipient bone marrow, and some of the GvH clones appeared earlier in ileal mucosa or blood, which is consistent with an intestinal mucosal origin.

V is shortened by 0 bases, J by 3 bases, and the region joining them spans 8 bases. For CDR1 and CDR2, the germline V gene lists MGHRA and YSYEKL. The CDR3, cysteine through phenylalanine, is 14 amino acids long. Only CDR3 DNA is held: 42 bases, read in frame from base 1. Blood samples were collected up to 4 times in the first month after transplant and then at least monthly when available. Recombination connected TRBV4-1 to TRBJ1-2; no D gene can be assigned with confidence. The source of this sequence is a human patient who received an intestinal transplant, so some T cells may come from the graft donor. The sample was PBMCs, taken approximately 97 weeks after intestinal transplant. CDR3 reads: CASSQETAHYGYTF. The DNA is as follows: TGCGCCAGCAGCCAAGAAACAGCTCACTATGGCTACACCTTC.